Detailed here is one T cell receptor (beta chain). The sample is drawn from a study of cytomegalovirus exposure and HLA in healthy donors. Trimming removed 7 bases at V and 1 base at J, with 8 bases between. The germline gives CDR1 MNHNY, CDR2 SVGAGI (reference sequence). CDR3 length: 13 residues. PCR primers comprised 60 Vbeta and 13 Jbeta primers. The protocol was immunoSEQ multiplex PCR, while the TCRdb copy is restricted to in-frame clones and leaves out a portion. The sample shows about 150,000 clones, around 85% of them seen only once. Sequenced input: PBMCs. The receptor comes from a man over 45 in good health and CMV-seropositive. The V gene is TRBV6-6, the J gene TRBJ1-3; no reliable D call. Written as DNA, the CDR3 is TGTGCCAGCAAAGGAGCTTCTGGAAACACCATATATTTT. Translation gives CASKGASGNTIYF.